This is a list of T cell receptor beta chains from one sample in a study of beta chain features in type 1 diabetes. The method was immunoSEQ multiplex PCR; TCRdb's version includes in-frame clones alone and lacks a portion of them. The table has about 260,000 clones, 68% seen once; the top ten hold around 0.05%. Sequenced material: naive CD4+ T cells from blood. The receptor set was obtained from a man aged 25 to 40 in good health. Both conserved end residues are part of each CDR3. The order of the fields is D gene, clone size, J gene, V gene, CDR3 DNA, CDR3 protein. A D gene is named only where the DNA matches it firmly. Expanded clones are given a class, and other clones once, few, many or no size at all.

TRBD1 NA TRBJ1-2 TRBV7-2 TGTGCCAGCAGCTTAGGAGCGGCTCCGGGACAGGGCTCTGGCTACACCTTC CASSLGAAPGQGSGYTF
TRBD1 few TRBJ1-2 TRBV28 TGTGCCAGCAGTTACAGGGGAGGCTACACCTTC CASSYRGGYTF
NA NA TRBJ1-1 TRBV30 TGTGCCTGGAGTGTAGGATACTTCTCGAACACTGAAGCTTTCTTT CAWSVGYFSNTEAFF
NA NA TRBJ2-3 TRBV7-2 TGTGCCAGCAGCTTAGTCGATATTGGTACGCAGTATTTT CASSLVDIGTQYF
NA NA TRBJ2-1 TRBV29-1 TGCAGCGTTGAACCCATGGCGGGCCATGAGCAGTTCTTC CSVEPMAGHEQFF
TRBD1 NA TRBJ2-7 TRBV29-1 TGCAGCATAGGGGGACAGGGTACCTACGAGCAGTACTTC CSIGGQGTYEQYF
TRBD2 NA TRBJ2-1 TRBV4-3 TGCGCCAGCAGCCAAGGACTAGCGGGAGTTTGGAATGAGCAGTTCTTC CASSQGLAGVWNEQFF
NA NA TRBJ2-1 TRBV30 TGTGCCTGGAGTCCCGTCGTACGGAATGAGCAGTTCTTC CAWSPVVRNEQFF
TRBD2 NA TRBJ2-1 TRBV25-1 TGTGCCAGCAGTCTAGCGGGAGGGAATGAGCAGTTCTTC CASSLAGGNEQFF
TRBD1 NA TRBJ1-5 TRBV30 TGTGCCTGCTCCGGACAGGGAAAACAGCCCCAGCATTTT CACSGQGKQPQHF
NA NA TRBJ2-3 TRBV7-9 TGTGCCAGCAGGAAGGAGTCGGGCCGGGATACGCAGTATTTT CASRKESGRDTQYF
NA NA TRBJ2-4 TRBV2 TGTGCCAGCAGTGAACGCTCAGAAAAAAACATTCAGTACTTC CASSERSEKNIQYF
TRBD2 once TRBJ2-7 TRBV5-1 TGCGCCAGCAGCTTAGCGGGGCGCAACGAGCAGTACTTC CASSLAGRNEQYF
NA few TRBJ2-7 TRBV20-1 TGCAGTGGGGGATGGGACTACGAGCAGTACTTC CSGGWDYEQYF
NA NA TRBJ2-2 TRBV4-1 TGCGCCAGCAGCGGAGGACAGTACACCGGGGAGCTGTTTTTT CASSGGQYTGELFF
NA NA TRBJ2-5 TRBV2 TGTGCCAGCAGTTACCCAGAGGGTGAGACCCAGTACTTC CASSYPEGETQYF
TRBD2 NA TRBJ2-3 TRBV7-6 TGTGCCAGCAGCGGAGCAGGACTAGCGACTAGCACAGATACGCAGTATTTT CASSGAGLATSTDTQYF
TRBD2 NA TRBJ2-1 TRBV28 TGTGCCAGCGTAGCGGGACGATCCTACAATGAGCAGTTCTTC CASVAGRSYNEQFF
NA NA TRBJ2-1 TRBV10-3 TGTGCCATCAGTAGGGGGGATGAGCAGTTCTTC CAISRGDEQFF
TRBD2 NA TRBJ2-1 TRBV7-2 TGTGCCAGCAGCCCGACTAGCGGGAGGAAGTACAATGAGCAGTTCTTC CASSPTSGRKYNEQFF
NA NA TRBJ1-2 TRBV29-1 TGCAGCGTTCTCAACGAAGACTATGGCTACACCTTC CSVLNEDYGYTF
NA NA TRBJ2-5 TRBV30 TGTGCCTGGAGTGTAAGCGGGTTACAAGAGACCCAGTACTTC CAWSVSGLQETQYF
NA few TRBJ2-5 TRBV5-4 TGTGCCACGGGGAACGGGCCATCGAAAGAGACCCAGTACTTC CATGNGPSKETQYF
NA NA TRBJ2-4 TRBV19 TGTGCCAGTCGGGACGGGCCGGCCAAAAACATTCAGTACTTC CASRDGPAKNIQYF
NA NA TRBJ2-1 TRBV29-1 TGCAGCGCCGGGGGCTATTACAATGAGCAGTTCTTC CSAGGYYNEQFF
TRBD2 NA TRBJ2-1 TRBV30 TGTGCCTGGAGTGTACGACTAGCGGGGGGGAACGTCGGGAATGAGCAGTTCTTC CAWSVRLAGGNVGNEQFF
TRBD1 NA TRBJ1-2 TRBV13 TGTGCCAGCAGCTTAGGCCCTGGTTGGCAGGGGGATGGCTACACCTTC CASSLGPGWQGDGYTF
NA NA TRBJ2-7 TRBV7-9 TGTGCCAGCAGCTTAGGTAGCGGCAGGAAGTACTTC CASSLGSGRKYF
TRBD2 few TRBJ2-1 TRBV29-1 TGCAGCGGTCGGACTAGCGCTTACAATGAGCAGTTCTTC CSGRTSAYNEQFF
TRBD1 few TRBJ2-1 TRBV20-1 TGCAGTGCTGACCGGGACAGGGCTGTCTTC CSADRDRAVF
NA once TRBJ1-1 TRBV30 TGTGCCTGGAGTGTCGATGCGAACACTGAAGCTTTCTTT CAWSVDANTEAFF